This TCR beta chain was identified in a study of beta chain features in type 1 diabetes (dated by TCRdb to 2016 to 2018). Study-level background: No differences in mean age, gender distribution, total cell number or subset yield were found between patients and healthy donors. Regulatory and stem cell-like memory subsets were isolated from only 8 patients and about 8 healthy donors, whereas naive and central memory subsets came from all 30 or so donors. In the study, recently diagnosed type 1 diabetes patients and matched healthy donors were compared on the TCRB repertoires of their sorted circulating CD4+ T cell subsets. A total of 100 million to 140 million sorted cells were examined across all samples, and the number of cells per subset was strongly correlated with RNA yield. What the work shows at the level of the full study, not this receptor alone: Because the HLA sub-analyses included only small numbers of individuals, any influence of HLA type on TCRB rearrangement was left unresolved. A moderate but significant shortening of TCRB CDR3 length was observed in type 1 diabetes patients in all four CD4+ subsets. Naive, central memory and regulatory TCRB repertoires appeared to be more similar among patients than among healthy donors. Because cDNA was sequenced instead of genomic DNA, highly expressing activated cells could be over-represented, though the groups showed no difference in activation or CD3 levels. At VDJ recombination sites, patients with type 1 diabetes made fewer insertions and deleted more nucleotides, a pattern implying thymic rearrangement abnormalities. Shorter templates might have been favored by PCR, but patient and control samples were amplified and corrected together, so both groups would have been affected equally by any skew.

Notes on this clone: Its antigen target is currently unknown. No much larger clone is present one base from it, and per-base qualities are unavailable.

The entire amount of isolated RNA was reverse transcribed using the High Capacity cDNA Reverse Transcription Kit, so the sequenced TCRB transcripts were expressed ones. Naive, central memory and regulatory T cell samples underwent deep immunoSEQ sequencing, averaging around 4 million total reads per sample. Sorted cells were lysed in RLT buffer and RNA was extracted with DNase-treated RNeasy Micro or Mini kits, depending on cell number. Each cell subset was processed separately to prevent cross-contamination, with patient and healthy donor samples processed together. The immunoSEQ multiplex PCR was used to amplify TCRB sequences from cDNA, generating 87-bp fragments that spanned the CDR3 region. Amplicons were sequenced on the Illumina HiSeq platform. Under the source paper's analysis protocol: Synthetic template baselines were used to correct PCR bias computationally, reads within Hamming distance 2 were collapsed, and singletons that could not be merged were discarded. Reads were aligned to IMGT to assign V, D and J genes, CDR3 length, and insertions or deletions at six rearrangement sites. Within each subset, clonotype counts were normalized to sorted cell number, and only after that were true diversity and Gini coefficients computed with the tcR R package. The overlap coefficient, calculated on TCRB nucleotide sequences, was used to quantify repertoire sharing. This is the immuneACCESS table as TCRdb keeps it, with only in-frame sequences that have V and J called. A part of the clones is gone; compared with another copy, unresolved V genes explain less than half, and the rest is unexplained. Clonal size and the V and J genes are those of that table, whereas D and trimming came from the DNA. The sample yields 200,000 to 250,000 clones; approximately 11% were counted once. The ten top clones hold 1% to 1.5% of the sample.

V is reduced by 2 bases and J by 9 bases, leaving a spacing of 17 bases between them. The CDR3 runs 15 residues from the cysteine to the phenylalanine. Of all the DNA, just the CDR3 is kept, 45 bases in frame from base 1. CDR1 and CDR2 were assigned from the germline V gene as MNHNS and SASEGT. From each donor, a single peripheral blood sample of 90 to 150 mL on average was drawn into heparinised tubes. A BD FACSAria II was used to sort naive, central memory, regulatory and stem cell-like memory CD4+ T cells with a panel that included CD45RO, CCR7, CD25, CD127, CD95 and CD27. A purity above 98% was achieved for all sorted populations. PBMCs were isolated immediately by Lymphoprep density gradient centrifugation and stained directly without culture. To minimize batch effects, samples were stained and sorted in pairs, one healthy donor with one patient per experiment.

The chain was built from TRBV6-1 and TRBJ2-1, with TRBD2 tentatively as D gene (8 bases match). The sample comprised central memory CD4+ T cells from blood. This clonotype originated in a young man in good health. The nucleotide sequence reads as follows: TGTGCCAGCAGTGAAAGAGGGGGCGGGAGGAGTGAGCAGTTCTTC. Translated, this is CASSERGGGRSEQFF.